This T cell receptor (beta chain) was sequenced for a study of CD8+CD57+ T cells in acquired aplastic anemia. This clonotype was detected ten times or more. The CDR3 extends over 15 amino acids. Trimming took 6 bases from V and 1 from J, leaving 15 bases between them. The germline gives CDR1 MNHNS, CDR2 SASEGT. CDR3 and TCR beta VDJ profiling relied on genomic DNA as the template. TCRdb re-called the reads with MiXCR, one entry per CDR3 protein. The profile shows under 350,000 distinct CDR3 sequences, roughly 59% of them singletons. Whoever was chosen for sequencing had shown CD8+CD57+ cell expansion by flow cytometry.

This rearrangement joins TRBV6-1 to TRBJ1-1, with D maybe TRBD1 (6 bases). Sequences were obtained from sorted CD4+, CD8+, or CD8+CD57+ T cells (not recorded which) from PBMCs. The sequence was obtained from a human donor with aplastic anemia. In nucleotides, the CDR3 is TGTGCCAGCAGCCCCCGGACAGCAGGGAACACTGAAGCTTTCTTT. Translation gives CASSPRTAGNTEAFF.